This T cell receptor (beta chain) was sequenced during a study of radiation and T cells in renal cell carcinoma. On this clone itself: The antigen remains unidentified.

The table came from immunoSEQ multiplex PCR; TCRdb's copy has only in-frame clones and leaves some out. Of tens of thousands of clones listed, around 78% are singletons. V was clipped by 1 base and J by 4 bases; unmatched bases: 2. CDR3 length equals 13 residues. Germline V CDR1 and CDR2: SQVTM, ANQGSEA. Whole-study findings and limits: Baseline intratumoral clonotype presence is unknown without pretreatment biopsies.

The time point denotes: blood 2 weeks post-SBRT. Stated treatment: 15 Gy SBRT to primary tumor, nephrectomy 4 weeks later. After SBRT, blood was collected at 2 and 4 weeks, plus baseline. The V call is TRBV29-1, the J call TRBJ2-5; the match to TRBD1 covers 8 bases. The specimen was blood, collected from a patient whose treatment included radiotherapy and nephrectomy. The TCR comes from a man aged 55 to 69 with renal cell carcinoma. CDR3 nucleotides: TGCAGCGTTGAAGTTACAGGGGGAGAGACCCAGTACTTC. It translates to CSVEVTGGETQYF. Full variable domain (missing parts from reference TRBV29-1 and TRBJ2-5): SAVISQKPSRDICQRGTSLTIQCQVDSQVTMMFWYRQQPGQSLTLIATANQGSEATYESGFVIDKFPISRPNLTFSTLTVSNMSPEDSSIYLCSVEVTGGETQYFGPGTRLLVL.